Listed below are T cell receptor beta chains from one sample, sequenced in a study of cytomegalovirus exposure and HLA in healthy donors. Measured with immunoSEQ multiplex PCR; TCRdb has only the in-frame clones, and not every one. The profile shows roughly 77,000 clones, around a tenth of them singletons. Material: PBMCs. The receptors were sampled from a man aged 55-75 years in good health and CMV-seropositive. Each CDR3 is given with its conserved first and last residue. Each record gives: clone size, D gene, V gene, J gene, CDR3 DNA, CDR3 protein. D genes are given only for firm matches. Size values are once, few and many counts, or a class for expanded clones, and some rows have none.

size: .
D: TRBD1
V: TRBV13
J: TRBJ1-3
DNA: TGTGCCAGCAGCCTCCGGACAGGGGAGGACACCATATATTTT
CDR3: CASSLRTGEDTIYF

size: .
D: .
V: TRBV10-3
J: TRBJ2-6
DNA: TGTGCCATCAGTGAGTCTGGAGGGTCACCTGGGGCCAACGTCCTGACTTTC
CDR3: CAISESGGSPGANVLTF

size: few
D: TRBD1
V: TRBV5-1
J: TRBJ2-7
DNA: TGCGCCAGCACCCTACAGGGGGACCCCGGGGAGCAGTACTTC
CDR3: CASTLQGDPGEQYF

size: .
D: .
V: TRBV2
J: TRBJ2-4
DNA: TGTGCCAGCAGTTCACCGGTGGGAGTAGCCAAAAACATTCAGTACTTC
CDR3: CASSSPVGVAKNIQYF

size: few
D: TRBD2
V: TRBV11-2
J: TRBJ2-4
DNA: TGTGCCAGCAGCTTAGACGGACTAGCGGGGCCCAAAAACATTCAGTACTTC
CDR3: CASSLDGLAGPKNIQYF

size: .
D: TRBD2
V: TRBV7-3
J: TRBJ2-3
DNA: TGTGCCAGCAGCCCGGGGGGTGGCGGGAGAGGCACAGATACGCAGTATTTT
CDR3: CASSPGGGGRGTDTQYF

size: .
D: .
V: TRBV19
J: TRBJ1-1
DNA: TGTGCCAGTAGTCCACACCTGGTGAAGAACACTGAAGCTTTCTTT
CDR3: CASSPHLVKNTEAFF

size: few
D: .
V: TRBV5-1
J: TRBJ1-3
DNA: TGCGCCAGCAGCCCCGGGACACCTTTCTCTGGAAACACCATATATTTT
CDR3: CASSPGTPFSGNTIYF

size: .
D: TRBD1
V: TRBV10-3
J: TRBJ1-2
DNA: TGTGCCATCAGTGAGCCGGGGACAGGGGATGGCTATGGCTACACCTTC
CDR3: CAISEPGTGDGYGYTF

size: .
D: .
V: TRBV14
J: TRBJ2-3
DNA: TGTGCCAGCAGCCCACTACGAGGGAGCACAGATACGCAGTATTTT
CDR3: CASSPLRGSTDTQYF

size: few
D: .
V: TRBV11-2
J: TRBJ2-7
DNA: TGTGCCAGCAGCCCACGTCCCTCAGGGTCATACGAGCAGTACTTC
CDR3: CASSPRPSGSYEQYF

size: .
D: .
V: TRBV2
J: TRBJ1-4
DNA: TGTGCCAGCAGTGAAGAGGGGCTGGGGTTGGGCGAAAAACTGTTTTTT
CDR3: CASSEEGLGLGEKLFF

size: .
D: TRBD1
V: TRBV19
J: TRBJ2-1
DNA: TGTGCCAGTAGTATGGTGACAGGGGGTCAGGCTGAGCAGTTCTTC
CDR3: CASSMVTGGQAEQFF

size: few
D: .
V: TRBV5-6
J: TRBJ1-2
DNA: TGTGCCAGCAGCTGGGGGGTTGATGGCTACACCTTC
CDR3: CASSWGVDGYTF

size: few
D: TRBD2
V: TRBV9
J: TRBJ2-7
DNA: TGTGCCAGCAGCGTAGTGGCACTAGCGGGAGTCGAGCAGTACTTC
CDR3: CASSVVALAGVEQYF

size: .
D: TRBD1
V: TRBV30
J: TRBJ2-1
DNA: TGTGCCTGGGACGGACAGGACTCCTACAATGAGCAGTTCTTC
CDR3: CAWDGQDSYNEQFF

size: .
D: .
V: TRBV2
J: TRBJ1-5
DNA: TGTGCCAGCAGTATGGACAGTAGCAATCAGCCCCAGCATTTT
CDR3: CASSMDSSNQPQHF

size: .
D: .
V: TRBV7-8
J: TRBJ1-4
DNA: TGTGCCAGCACGGAGGGAAATGGAGAAAAACTGTTTTTT
CDR3: CASTEGNGEKLFF

size: .
D: .
V: TRBV5-1
J: TRBJ1-1
DNA: TGCGCCAGCAGCGACCCGGGGGGGATGGAGACTGAAGCTTTCTTT
CDR3: CASSDPGGMETEAFF

size: .
D: TRBD1
V: TRBV5-4
J: TRBJ2-5
DNA: TGTGCCAGCAGCTTGGACAGGGGTGAGACCCAGTACTTC
CDR3: CASSLDRGETQYF

size: few
D: TRBD2
V: TRBV18
J: TRBJ2-3
DNA: TGTGCCAGCTCATCGACTAGCGGTGATACGCAGTATTTT
CDR3: CASSSTSGDTQYF

size: .
D: TRBD2
V: TRBV6-6
J: TRBJ2-2
DNA: TGTGCCAGCATCGAAAGGGAGGGGAGCACCGGGGAGCTGTTTTTT
CDR3: CASIEREGSTGELFF